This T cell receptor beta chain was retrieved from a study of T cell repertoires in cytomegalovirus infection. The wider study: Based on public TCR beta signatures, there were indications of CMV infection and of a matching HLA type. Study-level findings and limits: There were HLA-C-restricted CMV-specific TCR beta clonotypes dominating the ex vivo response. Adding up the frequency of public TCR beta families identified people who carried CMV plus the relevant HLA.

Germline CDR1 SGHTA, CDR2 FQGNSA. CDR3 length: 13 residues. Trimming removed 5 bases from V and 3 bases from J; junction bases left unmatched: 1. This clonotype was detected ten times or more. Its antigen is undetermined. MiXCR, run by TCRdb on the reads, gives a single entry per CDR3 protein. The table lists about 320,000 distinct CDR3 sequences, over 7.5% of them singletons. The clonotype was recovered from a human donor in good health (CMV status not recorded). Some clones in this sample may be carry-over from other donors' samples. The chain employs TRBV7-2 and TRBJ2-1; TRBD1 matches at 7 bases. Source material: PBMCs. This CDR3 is CASSRDSYNEQFF. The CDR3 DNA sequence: TGTGCCAGCAGCCGGGACAGCTACAATGAGCAGTTCTTC. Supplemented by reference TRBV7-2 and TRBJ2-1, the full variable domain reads GAGVSQSPSNKVTEKGKDVELRCDPISGHTALYWYRQSLGQGLEFLIYFQGNSAPDKSGLPSDRFSAERTGGSVSTLTIQRTQQEDSAVYLCASSRDSYNEQFFGPGTRLTVL.